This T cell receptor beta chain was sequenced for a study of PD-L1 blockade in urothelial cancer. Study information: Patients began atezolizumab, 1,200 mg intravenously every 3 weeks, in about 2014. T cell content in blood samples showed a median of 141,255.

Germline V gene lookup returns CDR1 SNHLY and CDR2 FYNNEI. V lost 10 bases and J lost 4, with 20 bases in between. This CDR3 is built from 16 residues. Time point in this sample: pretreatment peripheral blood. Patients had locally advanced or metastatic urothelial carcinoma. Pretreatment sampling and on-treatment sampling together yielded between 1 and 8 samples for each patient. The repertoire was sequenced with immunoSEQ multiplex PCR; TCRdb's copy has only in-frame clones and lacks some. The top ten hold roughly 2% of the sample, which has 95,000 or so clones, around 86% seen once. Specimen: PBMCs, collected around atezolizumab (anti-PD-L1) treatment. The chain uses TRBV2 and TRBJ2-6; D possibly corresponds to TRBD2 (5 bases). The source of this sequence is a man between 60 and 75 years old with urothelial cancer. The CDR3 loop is CAISDGELEGANVLTF. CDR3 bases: TGTGCCATTTCGGATGGGGAGCTGGAAGGGGCCAACGTCCTGACTTTC.